The clone carrying this T cell receptor (beta chain) was seen only a few times. The entry originates in a study of beta chain features in type 1 diabetes. This CDR3 comprises 14 residues. Germline V CDR1 and CDR2: SGHTA, FQGNSA. Investigators reverse transcribed all isolated RNA, so they sequenced expressed TCRB transcripts. Assay used: immunoSEQ multiplex PCR; TCRdb lists only in-frame clones, some missing. The sample has about 150,000 clones; 8% to 13% are singletons. The TCR sequence derives from a man aged 18 to 30 in good health. This chain uses TRBV7-2 with TRBJ2-5; a weak D match, TRBD2 (5 bases). The end of the DNA is better explained by TRBJ2-7, so the J call may be wrong. The sequencing sample was made of naive CD4+ T cells from blood. CDR3: CASSLAGSSYEQYF. In DNA, the CDR3 is TGTGCCAGCAGCTTAGCGGGGAGCTCCTACGAGCAGTACTTC.